One and the same sample provided the 17 T cell receptor beta chains below, sequenced in a study of cytotoxic CD8 clonotypes in ibrutinib-treated CLL. TCRdb keeps only in-frame clones here, not all; method: immunoSEQ multiplex PCR. Among around 70,000 clones, 90% were seen once, and the ten largest hold 3% to 3.5%. The material sequenced was PBMCs, taken after 12 months of ibrutinib treatment. Every receptor here comes from a human donor with chronic lymphocytic leukemia.

The chain couples TRBV5-1 to TRBJ2-7, with TRBD1 identical over 8 bases. J was trimmed by 5 bases and V by 8 bases; bases with no gene match: 9. The V gene's germline CDR1 is SGHRS and CDR2 YFSETQ. The CDR3 covers 13 residues. The CDR3 coding sequence is TGCGCCAGTACCCAAGACAGGGGCCACGAGCAGTACTTC. It translates to CASTQDRGHEQYF.

The V gene is TRBV4-1, the J gene TRBJ1-5; 7 nucleotides match TRBD1. The trim removed 4 bases at V and 0 bases at J, leaving 6 bases unmatched. The CDR3 loop spans 16 amino acids. From germline, CDR1 is MGHRA and CDR2 YSYEKL. The CDR3 sequence is CASSPRDSDSNQPQHF. The CDR3 DNA follows: TGCGCCAGCAGCCCCCGGGACAGTGATAGCAATCAGCCCCAGCATTTT.

The chain uses TRBV29-1 and TRBJ1-6; 7 bases fit TRBD1. The CDR3 consists of 13 residues. CDR1 and CDR2 (germline): SQVTM, ANQGSEA. V was pared by 5 bases and J by 8 bases, with 6 bases of the junction left unmatched. The CDR3 here is CSVRQGRDSPLHF. As DNA, the CDR3 is TGCAGCGTTCGACAGGGACGAGATTCACCCCTCCACTTT.

The V gene is TRBV11-3, the J gene TRBJ2-7; TRBD2 agrees at 10 bases. The germline V gene encodes CDR1 SGHNT and CDR2 YENEEA. The CDR3 runs to 15 residues. V shed 1 base and J 2 bases; nucleotides not matched to a gene: 2. CDR3 DNA sequence: TGTGCCAGCAGCTTAGGGACTAGCGGAACCTACGAGCAGTACTTC. This sequence encodes CASSLGTSGTYEQYF.

The V gene is TRBV7-2, the J gene TRBJ2-2, with 7 nucleotides matching TRBD2. The CDR3 length is 18 residues. The V gene end was trimmed by 4 bases and the J gene end by 4 bases; junction bases not matched to a gene: 15. Looked up from germline, CDR1 is SGHTA and CDR2 is FQGNSA. The CDR3 nucleotides read TGTGCCAGCAGCTCTCAAGCGGGAATCCCCCACAGCACCGGGGAGCTGTTTTTT. Encoded protein: CASSSQAGIPHSTGELFF.

V is TRBV7-3 and J is TRBJ1-2, with TRBD1 matching 8 bases. The CDR3 has 14 residues. In germline, CDR1 is SGHTA, CDR2 FQGTGA. V lost 5 bases and J lost 5; bases outside the gene matches: 7. The CDR3 spells CASSQGQGVYGYTF. The CDR3 DNA reads as TGTGCCAGCAGCCAAGGACAGGGTGTTTATGGCTACACCTTC.

This clone was recorded only once. J is TRBJ2-3 and V is TRBV7-2; 13 nucleotides match TRBD2. The ends lost 3 bases at V and 8 bases at J; junction bases unmatched: 8. The CDR3 runs to 16 residues. Germline-derived CDR1 and CDR2 are SGHTA and FQGNSA. DNA for the CDR3: TGTGCCAGCAGCTTCGGACTAGCGGGGGAGAAGGGTACGCAGTATTTT. Its translation: CASSFGLAGEKGTQYF.

The rearrangement uses TRBV6-1 and TRBJ2-1; the match to TRBD2 covers 11 bases. The CDR3 consists of 14 residues. V trimming: 5 bases; J trimming: 4 bases; junction bases outside the gene matches: 1. Germline CDR1 is MNHNS and CDR2 is SASEGT. CDR3: CASSSSGRYNEQFF. The CDR3 coding sequence is TGTGCCAGCAGTTCTAGCGGGAGGTACAATGAGCAGTTCTTC.

The V call is TRBV4-2, the J call TRBJ2-5; 12 bases are a match to TRBD2. CDR1 LGHNA and CDR2 YNFKEQ come from the germline V gene. Germline trimming cut 6 bases from V and 5 bases from J; bases unmatched to any gene: 4. The CDR3 runs 14 residues. The DNA of the CDR3 is TGTGCCAGCAGTCAGACTAGCGGGAGTGAGACCCAGTACTTC. Protein product: CASSQTSGSETQYF.

The chain combines TRBV6-5 with TRBJ1-1; the match to TRBD1 covers 9 bases. The length of the CDR3 is 14 residues. Germline V gene data show CDR1 as MNHEY and CDR2 as SVGAGI. V lost 7 bases to trimming and J lost 3 bases; unmatched junction nucleotides: 6. The CDR3 DNA is TGTGCCAGCAATATGGACAGGGGTGACACTGAAGCTTTCTTT. Amino acids: CASNMDRGDTEAFF.

Of note for this clone: A read error may produce the germline difference seen at one junction end. The genes are TRBV7-7 and TRBJ2-7; D is possibly TRBD2 (7 bases). Germline V gene lookup returns CDR1 SSHAT and CDR2 FNYEAQ (reference sequence). This CDR3 contains 14 residues. CDR3 sequence reads: CASSPGKGGYEQYF. The CDR3 nucleotides are TGTGCTAGCAGCCCGGGAAAGGGGGGGTACGAGCAGTACTTC. Filled out from reference TRBV7-7 and TRBJ2-7, the complete variable domain reads GAGVSQSPRYKVTKRGQDVTLRCDPISSHATLYWYQQALGQGPEFLTYFNYEAQPDKSGLPSDRFSAERPEGSISTLTIQRTEQRDSAMYRCASSPGKGGYEQYFGPGTRLTVT.

The gene calls are TRBV4-1 and TRBJ1-3, with D tentatively TRBD1 (6 bases). The CDR3 runs to 16 residues. Deletions cut 4 bases from V and 0 bases from J, with 13 bases between. Germline CDR1 and CDR2: MGHRA and YSYEKL. The CDR3: CASSPHWGLSGNTIYF. CDR3 nucleotides: TGCGCCAGCAGCCCCCACTGGGGGCTCTCTGGAAACACCATATATTTT.

The rearrangement joins TRBV9 to TRBJ2-3, with D possibly matching TRBD2 (6 bases). The CDR3 extends over 14 amino acids. V was clipped by 3 bases and J by 0 bases, with 8 bases between them. CDR1 and CDR2 from the germline V gene are SGDLS and YYNGEE. The CDR3 loop is CASSASASTDTQYF. In DNA form, the CDR3 reads TGTGCCAGCAGCGCTAGCGCTAGCACAGATACGCAGTATTTT.

The rearrangement uses TRBV10-1 and TRBJ1-3; the match to TRBD1 covers 7 bases. The CDR3 spans 15 residues. J lost 4 bases, V lost 0 bases, and 3 bases had no gene match. Germline assignment: CDR1 WNHNN and CDR2 SYGVQD (reference sequence). CDR3 protein: CASSESTGSGNTIYF. The CDR3 coding sequence is TGCGCCAGCAGTGAGTCGACAGGGAGCGGAAACACCATATATTTT.

The chain's CDR3 is CASSPKGLAGSTDTQYF. In nucleotides, the CDR3 is TGTGCCAGCTCACCTAAGGGACTAGCGGGATCTACAGATACGCAGTATTTT. The gene calls are TRBV18 and TRBJ2-3; 13 bases align to TRBD2. With 3 bases clipped from V and 3 bases from J, the junction kept 6 bases outside the gene matches. CDR3 length: 17 residues. CDR1 is KGHSH, CDR2 LQKENI, per germline.

The V and J genes are TRBV5-1 and TRBJ1-2, with TRBD1 matching 12 bases. The junction had 9 bases not matched to a gene; V was cut back by 4 bases and J by 8 bases. Germline V gene lookup returns CDR1 SGHRS and CDR2 YFSETQ. The CDR3 consists of 15 residues. CDR3 DNA: TGCGCCAGCAGCCCTTCGGGACAGGGGGCGAGAGGCTACACCTTC. Translated, it gives CASSPSGQGARGYTF.

The chain employs TRBV6-5 and TRBJ1-5; weak D call: TRBD1 (6 bases). V was pared by 0 bases and J by 7 bases, with 16 bases between. The germline V gene has CDR1 MNHEY and CDR2 SVGAGI. The CDR3 covers 16 residues. CDR3 sequence: CASSYSNNRVGQPQHF. The DNA for the CDR3 is TGTGCCAGCAGTTACTCCAATAACAGGGTTGGGCAGCCCCAGCATTTT.